Listed below are T cell receptor beta chains from one sample, sequenced in a study of PD-1 blockade in classical Hodgkin lymphoma. Produced via immunoSEQ multiplex PCR; TCRdb's table is partial and in-frame only. Of about 60,000 clones in the sample, just over 90% were seen once. The sample in question was peripheral blood mononuclear cells (PBMCs), obtained before the fourth cycle of nivolumab. These receptors all come from a human donor with classical Hodgkin lymphoma. Each CDR3 is given with its conserved first and last residue. The D gene is left open where the match is weak. Not every row has a clone size; where given, it reads once, few, many or a size class.

J	D	size	V	DNA	CDR3
TRBJ1-4	.	.	TRBV4-1	TGCGCCAGCAGCCAAGTTCCTAGGGAAAAACTGTTTTTT	CASSQVPREKLFF
TRBJ1-4	.	.	TRBV5-1	TGCGCCAGCAGCTCAGGGCTTGTTAATGAAAAACTGTTTTTT	CASSSGLVNEKLFF
TRBJ2-3	.	.	TRBV10-3	TGTGCCACCTTTAGCCCGGGGCAGCACAGCGCAGATACGCAGTATTTT	CATFSPGQHSADTQYF
TRBJ2-1	.	once	TRBV7-2	TGTGCCAGCAGCTTACCCCCGAATGAGCAGTTCTTC	CASSLPPNEQFF
TRBJ2-3	.	.	TRBV4-1	TGCGCCAGCAGCCAAGAAGGGGGGGGGACAGATACGCAGTATTTT	CASSQEGGGTDTQYF
TRBJ2-1	TRBD2	.	TRBV7-3	TGTGCCAGCAGCTTCTGGCCGGGGACTAACCACAGTGAGCAGTTCTTC	CASSFWPGTNHSEQFF
TRBJ1-2	TRBD1	.	TRBV28	TGTGCCACAACGACAGGGGGCAGTCTCTATGGCTACACCTTC	CATTTGGSLYGYTF
TRBJ1-3	.	few	TRBV18	TGTGCCAGCTCACCGCAGGCCGGATCTGGAAACACCATATATTTT	CASSPQAGSGNTIYF
TRBJ2-7	TRBD1	.	TRBV11-2	TGTGCCAGCAGCTCGGACAGGACCACCTACGAGCAGTACTTC	CASSSDRTTYEQYF
TRBJ2-1	TRBD1	.	TRBV28	TGTGCCAGCAGCCTACCGGGACAGGGTAGTCATGAGCAGTTCTTC	CASSLPGQGSHEQFF
TRBJ1-5	TRBD1	.	TRBV19	TGTGCCAGTAGTACCCTCGACAGGGGAAAAACTCAGCCCCAGCATTTT	CASSTLDRGKTQPQHF
TRBJ1-2	.	.	TRBV10-3	TGTGCCATCAGTGAGTCCCTGACAGCTACCACAACTTTTAACTATGGCTACACCTTC	CAISESLTATTTFNYGYTF
TRBJ2-1	TRBD2	.	TRBV11-1	TGTGCCAGCAGCTTAAACGCGGGACTAGATTACAATGAGCAGTTCTTC	CASSLNAGLDYNEQFF
TRBJ2-3	.	.	TRBV11-3	TGTGCCAGCAGCAAAAGGGGTGATACGCAGTATTTT	CASSKRGDTQYF
TRBJ1-6	.	once	TRBV15	TGTGCCACCAGTAATCGAGCAACCGGTTCACCCCTCCACTTT	CATSNRATGSPLHF
TRBJ2-7	.	.	TRBV5-8	TGTGCCAGCGGGAACGGGTATGTGACAGGCCCCGAGCAGTACTTC	CASGNGYVTGPEQYF
TRBJ1-1	TRBD1	.	TRBV5-1	TGCGCCAGCAGCTCAGGGGGGAGATCGAACACTGAAGCTTTCTTT	CASSSGGRSNTEAFF
TRBJ2-1	TRBD1	.	TRBV7-9	TGTGCCAGCAGCTTCGGTCCGAGACAGGGCTACAATGAGCAGTTCTTC	CASSFGPRQGYNEQFF
TRBJ2-7	.	.	TRBV5-1	TGCGCCAGCAGCTTGGCCGAGGGAGTACGCAACGAGCAGTACTTC	CASSLAEGVRNEQYF
TRBJ2-7	.	.	TRBV10-3	TGTGCCATCAGTGACCCGCTAGCGTCCTACGAGCAGTACTTC	CAISDPLASYEQYF
TRBJ2-2	.	.	TRBV28	TGTGCCAGCAATTTGGGACTGACGATCGGGGAGCTGTTTTTT	CASNLGLTIGELFF
TRBJ1-1	.	.	TRBV18	TGTGCCAGCTCAGTCCAGCGGGAGGACGCTTTCTTT	CASSVQREDAFF
TRBJ2-3	.	.	TRBV4-2	TGTGCCAGTAGCCAAGGATCCTGGGGCACAGATACGCAGTATTTT	CASSQGSWGTDTQYF
TRBJ2-2	.	.	TRBV6-1	TGTGCCAGCAGTGAGAGTGGCACCGGGGAGCTGTTTTTT	CASSESGTGELFF
TRBJ2-1	TRBD2	.	TRBV6-6	TGTGCCACTTTCCCTAGCGGCGGGAGAGGGTACAATGAGCAGTTCTTC	CATFPSGGRGYNEQFF
TRBJ2-3	.	.	TRBV7-2	TGTGCCAGCAGGCCCGGGGCTGCTAGCACAGATACGCAGTATTTT	CASRPGAASTDTQYF
TRBJ1-1	.	.	TRBV5-8	TGTGCCAGCACCTTCGACCAGGCCCTGAGTGCTTTCTTT	CASTFDQALSAFF
TRBJ2-7	TRBD1	.	TRBV13	TGTGCCAGCAGTGAGGTACAGGGGCCTCGCTACGAGCAGTACTTC	CASSEVQGPRYEQYF
TRBJ1-4	.	once	TRBV7-2	TGTGCCAGCAGCTTACTCGTGGGGGACGGTAATGAAAAACTGTTTTTT	CASSLLVGDGNEKLFF
TRBJ1-1	.	.	TRBV27	TGTGCCAGCAGTTTCATAGGGGCGTGGGAAGCTTTCTTT	CASSFIGAWEAFF
TRBJ2-7	TRBD2	.	TRBV6-1	TGTGCCAGCAGTGAAGCATGGGCTAGCGGGGGGTGGGCCTACGAGCAGTACTTC	CASSEAWASGGWAYEQYF
TRBJ1-3	.	.	TRBV10-3	TGTGCCATCTCGCCCCGGACAGACACCATATATTTT	CAISPRTDTIYF
TRBJ2-5	.	.	TRBV4-2	TGTGCCAGCAGCCAAAGGAGGGGGGCTGCCGAGACCCAGTACTTC	CASSQRRGAAETQYF
TRBJ2-5	.	.	TRBV28	TGTGCCAGCAGTTACGGGAGATTTCAGCCAAAACAAGAGACCCAGTACTTC	CASSYGRFQPKQETQYF
TRBJ2-2	TRBD2	.	TRBV4-2	TGTGCCAGCAGCTCTGGACTAGCGGGGGGAGATTACACCGGGGAGCTGTTTTTT	CASSSGLAGGDYTGELFF
TRBJ2-1	.	.	TRBV29-1	TGCAGCGTAGACCGGGACTCCCCCTACAATGAGCAGTTCTTC	CSVDRDSPYNEQFF
TRBJ2-1	.	.	TRBV10-1	TGCGCCAGCCGCAGACTAGGACAATTACCCTACAATGAGCAGTTCTTC	CASRRLGQLPYNEQFF
TRBJ2-1	.	.	TRBV27	TGTGCCAGCAGTTGGGGGTGGGGAGTGGGCAATGAGCAGTTCTTC	CASSWGWGVGNEQFF
TRBJ2-1	TRBD2	.	TRBV27	TGTGCCAGCAGTTTAGGGACTAGCGGCTCCTACAATGAGCAGTTCTTC	CASSLGTSGSYNEQFF
TRBJ2-3	.	.	TRBV7-9	TGTGCCAGCAGCTTAGGAGTACCCCAAGATACGCAGTATTTT	CASSLGVPQDTQYF
TRBJ2-7	.	.	TRBV30	TGTGCCTGGAGTGTAGGACACTCAGCGGCCTACGAGCAGTACTTC	CAWSVGHSAAYEQYF
TRBJ2-1	TRBD1	.	TRBV25-1	TGTGCCAGCAGTGGTTCCAGACAGGGATCCCATGAGCAGTTCTTC	CASSGSRQGSHEQFF
TRBJ2-7	TRBD1	.	TRBV18	TGTGCCAGCTCCCGACCCGGGGACAGCACCTACGAGCAGTACTTC	CASSRPGDSTYEQYF
TRBJ2-7	TRBD1	.	TRBV2	TGTGCCAGCAGTGTCCCGATCACAGGGGCCTACGAGCAGTACTTC	CASSVPITGAYEQYF
TRBJ1-6	.	once	TRBV11-1	TGTGCCAGCAGCTTAGAGAAGTACAATTCACCCCTCCACTTT	CASSLEKYNSPLHF